This TCR beta chain was found in a study of T-cell reconstitution after alpha-beta-depleted transplantation in children (dated by TCRdb to about 2016). General notes on the study: Using TCR repertoire profiling, the study followed T-cell immune reconstitution in a quantitative way in children after TCRalphabeta/CD19-depleted allogeneic hematopoietic cell transplantation.

The CDR3 covers 14 residues, taking in both the cysteine and the phenylalanine. Only CDR3 DNA is held: 42 bases, read in frame from base 1. For CDR1 and CDR2, the germline V gene lists SGHRS and YFSETQ. The library was produced with PCR. TCRdb records Illumina HiSeq 2500 as the sequencer. TCR libraries were prepared with molecular barcoding, using unique molecular identifiers to normalize TCRbeta repertoire quantification. Through fastp at Q25 and MiXCR, TCRdb rebuilt clones from the public reads, retaining in-frame beta chains. Each entry is one CDR3 protein sequence, shown with its most common DNA and genes. This sample comprises about 610,000 distinct CDR3 sequences, 10% of them detected only once. Clones ranked in the top ten supply about 4% of the sample. This clonotype was found many times. Its antigen is currently not known. At one of its ends the junction is not consistent with the germline gene, which may arise from a read error.

Sequencing used PBMCs from the stem cell graft donor, obtained from the stem cell graft. The chain uses TRBV5-1 and TRBJ2-3; TRBD2 aligns with 9 central bases. This receptor was taken from a human donor who donated a stem cell graft to a child with acute myeloid leukemia. The sequenced DNA: TGTGCCAGCAGCTTAGCGGGAGGCACAGATACGCAGTATTTT. Its protein is CASSLAGGTDTQYF.